A single sample gave rise to the 29 T cell receptor beta chains below, sequenced in a study of response to subunit inactivated influenza vaccine. Via MiXCR, TCRdb re-called the RT-PCR reads, giving one row per CDR3 protein. Seen here are more than 450,000 distinct CDR3 sequences, about 11% observed once, and the top ten hold more than 9.5%. This same sample was also taken into another study, of T cells expressing NK-cell markers. In that study: For TCR beta, cDNA was produced by 5'RACE template switching with UMIs.

The starting material was PBMCs from blood, obtained on the day of vaccination. The receptors originated from a man between 45 and 60 years old who received an inactivated influenza vaccine.

This chain links TRBV6-5 with TRBJ1-6; 7 nucleotides align to TRBD1. Germline assignment: CDR1 MNHEY and CDR2 SVGAGI. The CDR3 totals 16 residues. V dropped 0 bases and J dropped 7; count of bases not matched to a gene: 6. The CDR3 loop reads CASSYSSQGGNSPLHF. CDR3 coding DNA: TGTGCCAGCAGTTACTCGAGCCAGGGGGGGAATTCACCCCTCCACTTT.

This clonotype was detected a few times. The rearrangement links TRBV4-1 to TRBJ2-1, with 7 positions matching TRBD1. Trimming at V came to 5 bases and at J to 6 bases, leaving 7 bases not matched to a gene. The CDR3 totals 14 residues. Per the germline V gene, CDR1 is MGHRA and CDR2 is YSYEKL. This CDR3 is CASSSRGLLNEQFF. CDR3 bases: TGCGCCAGCAGCTCGAGGGGGCTTCTCAATGAGCAGTTCTTC.

This clonotype was seen repeatedly, ten times or more. The rearrangement uses TRBV19 and TRBJ2-3, with unresolved D. The CDR3 totals 13 residues. CDR1 and CDR2 from the germline V gene are LNHDA and SQIVND (reference sequence). Trimming took 2 bases from V and 6 from J, leaving 9 bases between them. The CDR3 loop reads CASSISPGDTQYF. CDR3 coding DNA: TGTGCCAGTAGTATATCGCCCGGGGATACGCAGTATTTT.

The chain uses TRBV12-3 or TRBV12-4 and TRBJ2-3; D is perhaps TRBD2 (5 bases). Trimming pared 6 bases from V and 4 bases from J, leaving 17 bases between. This CDR3 region has 15 residues. The CDR3 bases are TGTGCCAGCAGCCGTCGGGTCGCTAGCTCAGATACGCAGTATTTT. Amino acid sequence: CASSRRVASSDTQYF.

This clonotype has more than one count but fewer than ten. The chain couples TRBV20-1 to TRBJ1-5; D unclear. V lost 0 bases and J 6 bases, leaving 6 bases between the germline ends. Looked up from germline, CDR1 is DFQATT and CDR2 is SNEGSKA (reference sequence). This CDR3 is 12 amino acids long. DNA for the CDR3: TGCAGTGCTAGAGATCTTGGTCAGCCCCAGCATTTT. Amino acids: CSARDLGQPQHF.

In regard to this clonotype: The junction and the germline gene differ at one end; a read error may be behind it. The J gene is TRBJ2-4, the V gene TRBV4-1; D is possibly TRBD2 (5 bases). CDR1 and CDR2 from the germline V gene are MGHRA and YSYEKL. The CDR3 sequence is 13 residues long. DNA for the CDR3: TGTGCCAGCGGCCCCGGGCTCCGGCGTAGTCAGTACTTC. Translation: CASGPGLRRSQYF.

A few counts support this clonotype. This rearrangement joins TRBV27 to TRBJ1-6, with a tentative D call TRBD1 (5 bases). Germline V CDR1 and CDR2: MNHEY, SMNVEV (reference sequence). V was shortened by 3 bases and J by 7 bases, with 10 bases between the two germline ends. The CDR3 runs 14 residues. This CDR3 reads CASSFPGPNSPLHF. The CDR3 coding sequence is TGTGCCAGCAGTTTCCCAGGGCCCAATTCACCCCTCCACTTT.

In this sample, this clonotype turned up a few times. The rearrangement uses TRBV21-1 and TRBJ2-2. TRBV21-1 is a documented pseudogene. The CDR3 has 14 residues. As DNA, the CDR3 is TGTGCCAGCAGCAAGGTCGACTACACCGGGGAGCTGTTTTTT. As protein: CASSKVDYTGELFF.

The chain recombines TRBV30 with TRBJ2-1; D is tentatively TRBD1 or TRBD2 (5 bases each). Germline V lookup: CDR1 GTSNPN, CDR2 SVGIG (reference sequence). Trimming left V 6 bases short and J 8 bases short, with 23 bases between. The length of the CDR3 is 15 residues. The CDR3 nucleotides are TGTGCCTGCAGGGACCCTGCCCGGGGTGTCGATGAGCAGTTCTTC. Its protein product is CACRDPARGVDEQFF.

The rearrangement links TRBV7-9 to TRBJ2-2; D is unclear. The V end was cut by 6 bases, the J end by 2 bases, with 10 bases between. The germline V gene encodes CDR1 SEHNR and CDR2 FQNEAQ (reference sequence). The length of the CDR3 is 14 residues. Here the CDR3 DNA reads TGTGCCAGCAGTGCAGGCGCTAACACCGGGGAGCTGTTTTTT. Its translation: CASSAGANTGELFF.

Only a few counts were recorded for this clonotype. CDR3 sequence reads: CASSRAPPPDTQYF. Written as DNA, the CDR3 is TGTGCCAGCAGCAGGGCGCCTCCCCCAGATACGCAGTATTTT. V and J are TRBV7-2 and TRBJ2-3, with D hard to call. There are 14 residues in the CDR3. Trimming stripped 5 bases from V and 4 bases from J, with 13 bases between. The germline V gene encodes CDR1 SGHTA and CDR2 FQGNSA.

A few counts support this clonotype. The rearrangement uses TRBV4-3 and TRBJ2-2; the D call may be TRBD1 or TRBD2 (5 bases each). V lost 0 bases and J 7 bases, leaving 15 bases between the germline ends. Per the germline V gene, CDR1 is LGHNA and CDR2 is YSLEER. CDR3 length: 16 amino acids. CDR3 sequence (DNA): TGCGCCAGCAGCCAAGAAGTGCTCTTTGGGGGCGGGGAGCTGTTTTTT. Translated, it gives CASSQEVLFGGGELFF.

The J gene is TRBJ2-5, the V gene TRBV5-1, with 10 bases matching TRBD2. With 6 bases clipped from V and 1 base from J, the junction kept 9 bases outside the gene matches. The CDR3 has 16 residues. Germline CDR1 SGHRS, CDR2 YFSETQ. The CDR3 loop is CASTPGLADFQETQYF. CDR3 nucleotides: TGCGCCAGCACCCCAGGACTAGCGGATTTCCAAGAGACCCAGTACTTC.

The table lists this clonotype with many counts. One junction end does not reproduce the germline sequence, and a read error may be involved. This rearrangement joins TRBV6-1 to TRBJ2-7; D possibly corresponds to TRBD1 (6 bases). The CDR3 runs to 12 residues. Germline CDR1 reads MNHNS; CDR2 reads SASEGT. This CDR3 is CASREGGYEQYF. CDR3 coding DNA: TGTGCCAGCAGGGAAGGGGGTTACGAGCAGTACTTC.

This clonotype occurred many times. The chain recombines TRBV28 with TRBJ2-3, with 13 bases that match TRBD2. The germline gives CDR1 MDHEN, CDR2 SYDVKM. The junction had 14 bases not matched to a gene; V was cut back by 1 base and J by 7 bases. This CDR3 has 19 amino acids. CDR3 in amino acids: CASSLLLSGTSGRGYTQYF. CDR3 coding DNA: TGTGCCAGCAGTTTATTACTGTCTGGCACTAGCGGGAGGGGTTATACGCAGTATTTT.

The V gene is TRBV7-2, the J gene TRBJ2-7; D possibly corresponds to TRBD1 (6 bases). The CDR3 spans 14 residues. Germline-derived CDR1 and CDR2 are SGHTA and FQGNSA. V was cut by 4 bases and J by 2 bases, with 12 bases left in between. CDR3 nucleotide sequence: TGTGCCAGCAGCTCCCGGACAGCTACCTACGAGCAGTACTTC. Translation gives CASSSRTATYEQYF.

This clonotype was picked up a small number of times. The J gene is TRBJ1-5, the V gene TRBV6-5; D gene unclear. Deletions cut 5 bases from V and 5 bases from J, with 10 bases between. This CDR3 has 13 residues. Germline V gene lookup returns CDR1 MNHEY and CDR2 SVGAGI. The CDR3 region has the DNA TGTGCCAGCAGTACTACATTGGATCAGCCCCAGCATTTT. It translates to CASSTTLDQPQHF.

This chain joins TRBV15 and TRBJ2-2; TRBD1 matches at 12 bases. Germline CDR1 reads LNHNV; CDR2 reads YYDKDF (reference sequence). This CDR3 has 16 amino acids. V lost 6 bases and J lost 8; bases outside the gene matches: 10. DNA of the CDR3: TGTGCCACCAGGGGGCCGGGACAGGGGGCTTCGGGGGAGCTGTTTTTT. It translates to CATRGPGQGASGELFF.

J is TRBJ1-5 and V is TRBV28; 9 bases line up with TRBD1. The V gene end was trimmed by 6 bases and the J gene end by 4 bases; junction bases not matched to a gene: 13. There are 17 residues in the CDR3. Germline V gene lookup returns CDR1 MDHEN and CDR2 SYDVKM. The CDR3 loop is CASSRGGGTGINQPQHF. As DNA, the CDR3 is TGTGCCAGCAGCCGAGGTGGAGGGACAGGGATAAATCAGCCCCAGCATTTT. Drawing the rest from reference TRBV28 and TRBJ1-5, the complete variable domain is DVKVTQSSRYLVKRTGEKVFLECVQDMDHENMFWYRQDPGLGLRLIYFSYDVKMKEKGDIPEGYSVSREKKERFSLILESASTNQTSMYLCASSRGGGTGINQPQHFGDGTRLSIL.

This sequence joins TRBV6-1 and TRBJ1-1; weak D call: TRBD1 (5 bases). The V end was cut by 3 bases, the J end by 4 bases, with 12 bases between. The V gene's germline CDR1 is MNHNS and CDR2 SASEGT. CDR3 size: 14 residues. CDR3 amino acids: CASSERGDSTEAFF. The DNA of the CDR3 is TGTGCCAGCAGTGAGAGGGGAGATAGCACTGAAGCTTTCTTT.

This clonotype came up a few times. The chain carries TRBV5-1 and TRBJ1-5; D call uncertain. V was trimmed by 4 bases and J by 2 bases, leaving 13 bases between them. The CDR3 totals 15 residues. Per the germline V gene, CDR1 is SGHRS and CDR2 is YFSETQ. CDR3 sequence: CASSPVGDGNQPQHF. Written as DNA, the CDR3 is TGCGCCAGCAGCCCGGTTGGGGATGGCAATCAGCCCCAGCATTTT.

This clonotype was counted a few times. The chain couples TRBV12-3 or TRBV12-4 to TRBJ1-3; D uncertain. The V gene lost 3 bases and the J gene lost 0 bases, with 12 bases spanning the gap. CDR3 size: 16 residues. This chain's CDR3 is CASSFFGIYSGNTIYF. Here the CDR3 DNA reads TGTGCCAGCAGTTTCTTCGGAATTTACTCTGGAAACACCATATATTTT.

This clonotype has a count of ten or more. The rearrangement uses TRBV6-5 and TRBJ2-1; TRBD2 might be the D (6 bases). Germline values: CDR1 MNHEY, CDR2 SVGAGI. V lost 0 bases, J lost 11 bases, and 11 bases lay in between. CDR3 length equals 13 residues. The CDR3 sequence: CASSYSGGVKQFF. The CDR3 nucleotides are TGTGCCAGCAGTTACTCGGGAGGAGTAAAGCAGTTCTTC.

This clonotype was detected a few times. This rearrangement joins TRBV29-1 to TRBJ1-1; TRBD1 might be the D (6 bases). CDR1 is SQVTM and CDR2 is ANQGSEA in the germline V gene. The V gene lost 7 bases and the J gene lost 4 bases, with 13 bases spanning the gap. The CDR3 totals 12 residues. CDR3 bases: TGCAGCGCCCGGACACAGGGCACTGAAGCTTTCTTT. Translated, it gives CSARTQGTEAFF.

The V and J genes are TRBV20-1 and TRBJ2-3; 9 bases are a match to TRBD2. Trimming cost V 1 base and J 5 bases; bases outside gene matches: 10. CDR1 DFQATT and CDR2 SNEGSKA come from the germline V gene (reference sequence). This CDR3 has 16 residues. The CDR3 spells CSARGSSSGKVDTQYF. The CDR3, as DNA: TGCAGTGCTAGAGGGAGCTCTAGCGGGAAGGTAGATACGCAGTATTTT.

This clonotype was counted between two and nine times. The rearrangement uses TRBV6-2 or TRBV6-3 and TRBJ2-3; tentative D call: TRBD2 (6 bases). Trimming shortened V by 4 bases and J by 0 bases, and 11 bases separated the two germline ends. The CDR3 covers 15 residues. The germline CDR1 and CDR2 sequences are MNHEY and SVGEGT. CDR3 coding DNA: TGTGCCAGCAGTTCGGGACTTAAAAGCACAGATACGCAGTATTTT. This translates into CASSSGLKSTDTQYF.

This sequence joins TRBV7-2 and TRBJ2-6; TRBD1 aligns across 8 bases. CDR1 SGHTA and CDR2 FQGNSA come from the germline V gene. The CDR3 is 15 amino acids. The trim removed 5 bases at V and 0 bases at J, leaving 0 bases unmatched. CDR3 loop: CASSGQGSGANVLTF. The CDR3 DNA is TGTGCCAGCAGCGGACAGGGCTCTGGGGCCAACGTCCTGACTTTC.

This chain joins TRBV5-1 and TRBJ2-5, with a possible D match to TRBD1 (5 bases). The V gene lost 0 bases and the J gene lost 4 bases, with 19 bases spanning the gap. CDR1 SGHRS and CDR2 YFSETQ come from the germline V gene. This CDR3 region has 17 residues. This chain's CDR3 is CASSLVATGAPGETQYF. CDR3 in DNA: TGCGCCAGCAGCTTGGTGGCAACAGGAGCCCCCGGAGAGACCCAGTACTTC.

There are a few counts of this clonotype. This chain links TRBV10-3 with TRBJ2-7; 9 bases line up with TRBD1. Germline trimming cut 4 bases from V and 3 bases from J; bases unmatched to any gene: 4. Germline V lookup: CDR1 ENHRY, CDR2 SYGVKD. This CDR3 is 14 amino acids long. The CDR3 loop reads CAISVGQGDYEQYF. CDR3 nucleotide sequence: TGTGCCATCAGTGTGGGACAGGGCGACTACGAGCAGTACTTC.